Here is one TCR beta chain with its context. The antigen is not known. CDR1 and CDR2 (germline): SGHVS, FQNEAQ. The CDR3 totals 14 residues. Trimming removed 5 bases from V and 0 bases from J, with 9 bases in between. The sample is drawn from a study of lymphopenia after photon versus proton radiotherapy. Notes on the study in general: Relative stability marked proton patients; photon patients lost diversity and naive cells. Oligoclonal CD8+ Temra expansion after nadir drove photon patients' diversity drop. In patients who died, overall survival fell as post-nadir TCR diversity dropped more.

The method was immunoSEQ multiplex PCR; TCRdb's version includes in-frame clones alone and lacks a portion of them. The sample carries tens of thousands of clones, around nine tenths recorded once. Source: peripheral blood, taken from a patient treated with photon-based radiotherapy. The V gene is TRBV7-8, the J gene TRBJ2-3; D remains unclear. The clonotype comes from a man aged 60 to 75 with cholangiocarcinoma. In DNA, the CDR3 is TGTGCCAGCAGCCCGTACCGAAGCACAGATACGCAGTATTTT. It translates to CASSPYRSTDTQYF.